The sequence of this T cell receptor (beta chain) was determined in a study of T cells in Graves' hyperthyroidism and ophthalmopathy (dated by TCRdb to about 2019). In terms of the full investigation: Peripheral blood samples were taken at initial diagnosis, before any treatment was given. A discovery cohort of around 100 patients, about 40 with Graves' ophthalmopathy and approximately 57 with stable Graves' hyperthyroidism, was used to find distinguishing TCR V-J signatures. Prospective prediction of ophthalmopathy was tested in an independent validation cohort consisting of 18 to 20 hyperthyroidism patients and some 15 patients who later progressed to ophthalmopathy. The approximately 100 discovery patients were randomly split 7:3 into training and test sets. In about 6 Graves' hyperthyroidism patients, the study also compared T-cell repertoires from thyroid tissue with T-cell repertoires from blood. Once sampling was done, hyperthyroidism patients were given methimazole at a starting dose of 30 mg daily, whereas ophthalmopathy patients were given high-dose intravenous methylprednisolone. The paper describes TCR Vbeta CDR3 sequencing of 130 to 150 peripheral blood samples, made up of some 42 ophthalmopathy patients, approximately 73 hyperthyroidism patients and 17 progressor patients.

Looking up the germline V gene yields CDR1 SNHLY and CDR2 FYNNEI. V lost 4 bases and J lost 3 bases; the stretch between them is 9 bases long. From the cysteine up to the phenylalanine, the CDR3 has a length of 13 residues. Of all the DNA, just the CDR3 is kept, 39 bases in frame from base 1. In the ophthalmopathy patients, disease was moderately to severely active, with a Clinical Activity Score of 3 or more, a NOSPECS grade of 4 or more, and a duration of less than 3 months. The study excluded patients with uncontrolled infections, other autoimmune diseases, pregnancy or lactation. Diagnoses were based on clinical symptoms, serum thyroxine and TRAb, thyroid ultrasound and orbital computed tomography. Ficoll-Paque density gradient centrifugation was used to isolate PBMCs from approximately 10 ml of fresh peripheral blood. Trizol reagent was used to extract total RNA, and RNA quality was then checked on an Agilent 2100 Bioanalyzer.

The TCR beta CDR3 regions were amplified from RNA transcripts. A first-round RT-PCR of the TCR CDR3 used the HTBI primer set with the Qiagen OneStep RT-PCR kit. Libraries were constructed in a second round of multiplex PCR, after which size selection and purification were carried out. Paired-end sequencing of the libraries was performed with 100 bp reads on an Illumina HiSeq2000. Under the source paper's analysis protocol: Raw data were processed with SOAPnuke, discarding reads with adapters, uncalled bases, mean Phred below 15, or no exact constant-primer or identifier match. COPE v1.2.5 was used to merge the high-quality paired reads, and each unique nucleotide sequence was defined as a clonotype. MiTCR v1.1 was used to align the clonotypes against IMGT TRBV, TRBD and TRBJ reference segments. Only V-J combinations with frequency above 0.0001, covering 99% to 99.2% of repertoires, were analysed. A TCS score was defined as the ratio of F50 (clonal expansion) to E x V (chaos), with BLOSUM62-based TCRdist applied between CDR3 peptides within each V-J. Welch's t-statistics and random forest reduced fewer than 600 V-J features to 10 to 15, which were used in a naive Bayes classifier (R e1071). TCRdb itself trimmed the public reads at Q25 with fastp, ran MiXCR and retained productive beta chains. Each record represents a unique CDR3 protein, reported with the most common genes and DNA among its rows. These V and J calls rely on TCRdb rather than the paper's analysis. In all, the sample holds more than 300,000 distinct CDR3 sequences, and approximately 18% of those were seen once. The biggest ten clones account for 35% to 50% of the sample.

What the work shows at the level of the full study, not this receptor alone: In validation, progression to ophthalmopathy was predicted by the model with around 71% sensitivity and 72% to 85% specificity, a median of roughly 6 months before onset. Most expanded thyroid clonotypes (frequency above 0.001) were also detected in blood, a finding suggesting that blood repertoires may reflect thyroid immune responses. No statistical method was used to set the sample size in advance, and investigators knew the group allocation. Ophthalmopathy was separated from stable hyperthyroidism by a 13 V-J signature model, with about 88% sensitivity and 81% to 82% specificity obtained in cross-validation and 80%/75% obtained in testing.

This clonotype was counted ten times or more. Its antigen target is currently unknown. No much larger clone is present one base from it, and per-base qualities are unavailable. This receptor chain uses TRBV2 and TRBJ2-5; a tentative D call is TRBD1 (5 bases match). The receptor comes from a man between 18 and 29 years old with Graves' ophthalmopathy. Input material: blood. For the CDR3, the sequence is CASSVDSEETQYF. The DNA sequence reads TGTGCCAGCAGTGTCGACAGCGAAGAGACCCAGTACTTC.